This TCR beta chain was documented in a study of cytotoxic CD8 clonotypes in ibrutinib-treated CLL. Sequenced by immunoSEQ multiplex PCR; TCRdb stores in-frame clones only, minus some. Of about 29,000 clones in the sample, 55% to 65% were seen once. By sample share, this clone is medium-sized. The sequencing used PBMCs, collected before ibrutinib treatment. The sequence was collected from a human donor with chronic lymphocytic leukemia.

The CDR3 region has the DNA TGTGCCAGCAGTTTACAGGGGCCGGACTCGGGAGTTGGCTACACCTTC. It encodes CASSLQGPDSGVGYTF. The chain has TRBV28 and TRBJ1-2, with a tentative D call TRBD1 (6 bases). V was clipped by 2 bases and J by 7 bases, with 20 bases between them. Germline CDR1 is MDHEN and CDR2 is SYDVKM. The CDR3 contains 16 residues.